This TCR beta chain stems from a study of blood T cell repertoires in COVID-19. Study details: Donors in the United States, Italy and Spain gave samples during acute or convalescent COVID-19.

Trimming took 6 bases from V and 7 from J; bases not matched to a gene: 11. Germline lookup yields CDR1 SQVTM and CDR2 ANQGSEA. The CDR3 runs 13 residues. Per the authors' pipeline: Counts of nucleated cells, estimated from reference gene primer amplification, were obtained. Measured with immunoSEQ multiplex PCR; TCRdb has only the in-frame clones, and not every one. V, J and clone size were drawn from that table, and D and trimming were deduced from the DNA. The table lists roughly 87,000 clones, roughly 75% of them singletons. What was sequenced was peripheral blood. The clonotype comes from a woman aged 45-65 years with acute or convalescent COVID-19. V and J are TRBV29-1 and TRBJ2-5; 7 bases are a match to TRBD1. In DNA form, the CDR3 reads TGCAGCGTCGCCACTGGGACAGTTGGGACCCAGTACTTC. Protein sequence: CSVATGTVGTQYF.